This entry lists 16 T cell receptor beta chains sequenced from one sample in a study of beta chain features in type 1 diabetes. Study conclusions and caveats: In every one of the four CD4+ subsets, TCRB CDR3s were moderately but significantly shorter in Type 1 diabetes patients.

Reverse transcription of all isolated RNA meant that expressed TCRB transcripts were sequenced. Produced via immunoSEQ multiplex PCR; TCRdb's table is partial and in-frame only. The data hold about 150,000 clones, with about 8% observed a single time. Their antigens are not known. The specimen sequenced was central memory CD4+ T cells from blood. The receptors derive from a middle-aged woman with type 1 diabetes.

This clone has ten or more counts. The rearrangement uses TRBV30 and TRBJ1-2; possible D gene TRBD1, 5 bases. CDR3 length: 12 amino acids. The V end was cut by 3 bases, the J end by 7 bases, with 12 bases between. Germline-derived CDR1 and CDR2 are GTSNPN and SVGIG (reference sequence). DNA of the CDR3: TGTGCCTGGAGGGTAGGGGCTTCTGGCTACACCTTC. Translated: CAWRVGASGYTF.

V and J are TRBV28 and TRBJ1-1, with TRBD1 matching over 8 bases. This CDR3 has 15 amino acids. From germline, CDR1 is MDHEN and CDR2 SYDVKM. The junction had 10 bases not matched to a gene; V was cut back by 5 bases and J by 5 bases. In nucleotides, the CDR3 is TGTGCCAGCAGTCCAACCGACAGGGGTCGGACTGAAGCTTTCTTT. This codes for CASSPTDRGRTEAFF.

This clone was observed a handful of times. CDR3 residues: CASSPQGSSYNEQFF. The CDR3 nucleotides read TGTGCCAGCAGCCCACAGGGGAGCTCCTACAATGAGCAGTTCTTC. The chain combines TRBV4-2 with TRBJ2-1, with TRBD1 matching 7 bases. Trimming removed 4 bases from V and 0 bases from J; junction bases left unmatched: 3. The CDR3 is 15 amino acids. CDR1 and CDR2 (germline): LGHNA, YNFKEQ.

The chain combines TRBV28 with TRBJ2-7; TRBD2 matches at 16 bases. The J segment lost 1 base and the V segment lost 6 bases, leaving 3 bases of the junction unmatched. Germline lookup yields CDR1 MDHEN and CDR2 SYDVKM. The CDR3 runs 16 residues. The DNA for the CDR3 is TGTGCCAGCAGGGGGACTAGCGGGAGGGCGTCCTACGAGCAGTACTTC. Encoded protein: CASRGTSGRASYEQYF.

The CDR3 loop reads CASSPLGVDQPQHF. CDR3 in DNA: TGTGCCAGCAGTCCCTTGGGCGTCGACCAGCCCCAGCATTTT. The V and J genes are TRBV7-2 and TRBJ1-5; D is ambiguous. Trimming pared 6 bases from V and 7 bases from J, leaving 16 bases between. The CDR3 length is 14 residues. Germline V lookup: CDR1 SGHTA, CDR2 FQGNSA. Looking up the rest from reference TRBV7-2 and TRBJ1-5 gives the full variable domain: GAGVSQSPSNKVTEKGKDVELRCDPISGHTALYWYRQSLGQGLEFLIYFQGNSAPDKSGLPSDRFSAERTGGSVSTLTIQRTQQEDSAVYLCASSPLGVDQPQHFGDGTRLSIL.

Only a few counts were recorded for this clone. The V and J genes are TRBV6-4 and TRBJ2-1, with TRBD2 matching over 8 bases. Germline CDR1 reads MRHNA; CDR2 reads SNTAGT. Trimming took 0 bases from V and 3 from J; bases not matched to a gene: 1. The CDR3 is 15 residues long. The CDR3 loop is CASSDSGTSYNEQFF. For the CDR3, the DNA is TGTGCCAGCAGTGACTCGGGGACTAGCTACAATGAGCAGTTCTTC.

This rearrangement joins TRBV2 to TRBJ2-3; 12 bases are a match to TRBD2. This CDR3 contains 13 residues. From germline, CDR1 is SNHLY and CDR2 FYNNEI. The V gene end was trimmed by 9 bases and the J gene end by 6 bases; junction bases not matched to a gene: 4. The CDR3: CASSSGRADTQYF. CDR3 bases: TGTGCCAGTTCTAGCGGGAGGGCCGATACGCAGTATTTT. The full variable domain, its missing parts supplied by reference TRBV2 and TRBJ2-3, is EPEVTQTPSHQVTQMGQEVILRCVPISNHLYFYWYRQILGQKVEFLVSFYNNEISEKSEIFDDQFSVERPDGSNFTLKIRSTKLEDSAMYFCASSSGRADTQYFGPGTRLTVL.

The chain carries TRBV29-1 and TRBJ1-6, with TRBD1 as a possible D gene (6 bases). Trimming took 6 bases from V and 7 from J, leaving 16 bases between them. In germline, CDR1 is SQVTM, CDR2 ANQGSEA. The CDR3 consists of 14 residues. CDR3 amino acids: CSVSQGGGNSPLHF. The CDR3 DNA is TGCAGCGTGTCACAGGGTGGTGGGAATTCACCCCTCCACTTT.

This clone was counted a few times. The chain uses TRBV13 and TRBJ2-7; 14 positions match TRBD2. V shed 5 bases, J shed 3 bases, and the junction held 3 bases outside the gene matches. Germline V lookup: CDR1 PRHDT, CDR2 FYEKMQ (reference sequence). The CDR3 is 15 residues long. CDR3 in DNA: TGTGCCAGCAGCCGACTAGCGGGAGGGTTCTACGAGCAGTACTTC. Protein: CASSRLAGGFYEQYF.

The chain couples TRBV27 to TRBJ2-2, with D perhaps matching TRBD1 (6 bases). Germline lookup yields CDR1 MNHEY and CDR2 SMNVEV (reference sequence). V was cut by 3 bases and J by 7 bases, with 15 bases left in between. The CDR3 runs to 15 residues. The CDR3 spells CASSFWTDKVGELFF. CDR3 bases: TGTGCCAGCAGTTTCTGGACAGATAAGGTCGGGGAGCTGTTTTTT.

About this clone itself: In the same sample, other DNA sequences code for this CDR3. The rearrangement links TRBV2 to TRBJ1-1; D uncertain. CDR3 length: 13 residues. Germline lookup yields CDR1 SNHLY and CDR2 FYNNEI. V dropped 2 bases and J dropped 1 base, with 5 bases sitting between them. The CDR3, as DNA: TGTGCCAGCAGTGAACGGGGGAACACTGAAGCTTTCTTT. Its translation: CASSERGNTEAFF. Together with reference TRBV2 and TRBJ1-1, the CDR3 gives the full variable domain: EPEVTQTPSHQVTQMGQEVILRCVPISNHLYFYWYRQILGQKVEFLVSFYNNEISEKSEIFDDQFSVERPDGSNFTLKIRSTKLEDSAMYFCASSERGNTEAFFGQGTRLTVV.

This clone was detected many times. This chain joins TRBV6-6 and TRBJ2-5, with D perhaps TRBD2 (6 bases). Looked up from germline, CDR1 is MNHNY and CDR2 is SVGAGI (reference sequence). Trimming removed 0 bases at V and 8 bases at J, with 10 bases between. This CDR3 has 13 residues. The CDR3 loop is CASSYSERVTQYF. CDR3 nucleotide sequence: TGTGCCAGCAGTTACTCGGAGCGGGTAACCCAGTACTTC.

This clone has only a few counts. This chain uses TRBV30 with TRBJ1-2; D not resolved. V lost 5 bases to trimming and J lost 4 bases, with 14 bases between them. The CDR3 has 13 amino acids. CDR1 and CDR2 (germline): GTSNPN, SVGIG (reference sequence). Written as DNA, the CDR3 is TGTGCCTGGGGCATCCTTTCTCCCTATGGCTACACCTTC. Residues: CAWGILSPYGYTF. Full variable domain (missing parts from reference TRBV30 and TRBJ1-2): SQTIHQWPATLVQPVGSPLSLECTVEGTSNPNLYWYRQAAGRGLQLLFYSVGIGQISSEVPQNLSASRPQDRQFILSSKKLLLSDSGFYLCAWGILSPYGYTFGSGTRLTVV.

This chain uses TRBV19 with TRBJ1-5; TRBD1 agrees at 10 bases. CDR1 LNHDA and CDR2 SQIVND come from the germline V gene (reference sequence). V lost 6 bases to trimming and J lost 2 bases; unmatched junction nucleotides: 4. The CDR3 consists of 15 residues. The CDR3 DNA is TGTGCCAGTAGATGGACAGGGGGGGGCAATCAGCCCCAGCATTTT. This sequence encodes CASRWTGGGNQPQHF.

The rearrangement uses TRBV5-1 and TRBJ2-6; D perhaps matches TRBD1 (6 bases). V dropped 6 bases and J dropped 3 bases, with 16 bases sitting between them. Germline-derived CDR1 and CDR2 are SGHRS and YFSETQ. This CDR3 contains 16 residues. This CDR3 reads CASTLQGRVGANVLTF. The CDR3 region has the DNA TGCGCCAGCACCCTCCAGGGGCGCGTTGGGGCCAACGTCCTGACTTTC.

This clone was observed a few times. The gene calls are TRBV19 and TRBJ1-2, with a possible D match to TRBD1 (6 bases). Looked up from germline, CDR1 is LNHDA and CDR2 is SQIVND (reference sequence). This CDR3 is built from 12 residues. Trimming removed 8 bases from V and 4 bases from J, with 11 bases in between. The CDR3 region is CASQGRVYGYTF. The CDR3 region has the DNA TGTGCCAGTCAGGGGAGAGTCTATGGCTACACCTTC.